The TCR beta chain described here comes from a study of blood T cells in healthy people across ages. The CDR3 comprises 15 residues, both ends counted. In regard to this clonotype: The final CDR3 position lacks the conserved phenylalanine or tryptophan, pointing to a likely read error. No DNA is shown, since the ends of the CDR3 on it are uncertain; the CDR3 is the one TCRdb lists.

The authors ran a second PCR of 7 to 11 cycles using a sample-barcoded 5' primer and a J-beta primer mix. Each CDR3 protein is one row after TCRdb ran MiXCR on the 5' RACE reads. Among 650,000 to 1,000,000 distinct CDR3 sequences listed, around 45% were seen once. The gene calls are TRBV12-3 or TRBV12-4 and TRBJ2-3; the table gives TRBD2 as D, unverified against the DNA. The clonotype originates from a man aged 80 or over in good health. Sequenced input: blood. The CDR3: CASSTSRGRTDTQYS.